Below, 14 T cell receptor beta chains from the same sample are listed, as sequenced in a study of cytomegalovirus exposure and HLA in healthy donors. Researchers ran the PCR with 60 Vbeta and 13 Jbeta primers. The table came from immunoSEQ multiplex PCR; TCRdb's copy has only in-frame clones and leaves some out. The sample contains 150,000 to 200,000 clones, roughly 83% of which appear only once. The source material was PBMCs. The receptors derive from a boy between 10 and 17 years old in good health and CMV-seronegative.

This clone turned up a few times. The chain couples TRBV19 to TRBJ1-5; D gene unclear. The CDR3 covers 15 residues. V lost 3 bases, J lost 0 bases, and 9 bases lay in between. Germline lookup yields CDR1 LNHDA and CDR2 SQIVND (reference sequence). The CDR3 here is CASSIVANSNQPQHF. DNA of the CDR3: TGTGCCAGTAGTATTGTTGCGAATAGCAATCAGCCCCAGCATTTT.

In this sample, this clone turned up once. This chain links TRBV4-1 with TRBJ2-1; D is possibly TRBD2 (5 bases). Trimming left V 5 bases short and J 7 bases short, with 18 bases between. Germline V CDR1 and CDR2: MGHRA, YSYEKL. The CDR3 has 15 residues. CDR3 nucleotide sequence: TGCGCCAGCAGCTCCCAGCTAGCCTCGGGGAATGAGCAGTTCTTC. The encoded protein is CASSSQLASGNEQFF.

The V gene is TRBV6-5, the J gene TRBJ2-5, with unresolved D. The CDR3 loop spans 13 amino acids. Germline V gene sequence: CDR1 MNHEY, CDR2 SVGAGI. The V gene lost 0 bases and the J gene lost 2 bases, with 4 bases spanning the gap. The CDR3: CASSYSGQETQYF. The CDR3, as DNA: TGTGCCAGCAGTTACTCCGGGCAAGAGACCCAGTACTTC.

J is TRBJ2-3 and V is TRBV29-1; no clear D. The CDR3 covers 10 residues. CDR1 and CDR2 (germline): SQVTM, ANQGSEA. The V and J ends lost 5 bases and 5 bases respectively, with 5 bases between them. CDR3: CSVRRDTQYF. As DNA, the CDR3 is TGCAGCGTTCGGAGAGATACGCAGTATTTT.

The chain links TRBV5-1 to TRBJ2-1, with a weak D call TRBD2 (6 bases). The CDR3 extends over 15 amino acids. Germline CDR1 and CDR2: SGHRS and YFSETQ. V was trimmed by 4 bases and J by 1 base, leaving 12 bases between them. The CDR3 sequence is CASSPGTQSYNEQFF. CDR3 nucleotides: TGCGCCAGCAGCCCCGGGACTCAATCCTACAATGAGCAGTTCTTC.

The CDR3 here is CASSPRDEQYF. DNA for the CDR3: TGTGCCAGCAGTCCTCGGGACGAGCAGTACTTC. V gene TRBV7-9 combines with J gene TRBJ2-7; D unclear. The CDR3 runs 11 residues. V lost 6 bases, J lost 5 bases, and 8 bases lay in between. Germline assignment: CDR1 SEHNR and CDR2 FQNEAQ (reference sequence).

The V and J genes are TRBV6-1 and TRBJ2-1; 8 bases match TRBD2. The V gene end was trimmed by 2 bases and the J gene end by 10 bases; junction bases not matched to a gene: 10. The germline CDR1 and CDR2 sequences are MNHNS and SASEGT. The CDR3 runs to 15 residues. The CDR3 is CASSESSAGVEEQFF. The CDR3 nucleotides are TGTGCCAGCAGTGAATCTTCAGCGGGAGTCGAAGAGCAGTTCTTC.

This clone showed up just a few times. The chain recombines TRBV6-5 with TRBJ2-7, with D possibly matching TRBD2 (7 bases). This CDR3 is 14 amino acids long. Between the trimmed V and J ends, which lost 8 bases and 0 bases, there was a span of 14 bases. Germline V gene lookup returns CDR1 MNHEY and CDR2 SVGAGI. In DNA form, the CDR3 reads TGTGCCAGCGGCGTGGCGGGGGCCTCCTACGAGCAGTACTTC. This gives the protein CASGVAGASYEQYF.

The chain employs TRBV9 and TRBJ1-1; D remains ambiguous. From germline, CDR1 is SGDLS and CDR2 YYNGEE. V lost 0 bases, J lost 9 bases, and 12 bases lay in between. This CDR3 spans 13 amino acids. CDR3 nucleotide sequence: TGTGCCAGCAGCGTAGTAAGTTCCGAGCAAGCTTTCTTT. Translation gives CASSVVSSEQAFF.

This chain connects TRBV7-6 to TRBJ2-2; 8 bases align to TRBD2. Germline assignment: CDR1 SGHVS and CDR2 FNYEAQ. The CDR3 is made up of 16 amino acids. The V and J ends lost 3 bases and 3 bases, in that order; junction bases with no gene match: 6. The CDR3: CASSLGQRGYTGELFF. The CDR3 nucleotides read TGTGCCAGCAGCTTGGGCCAGCGGGGGTACACCGGGGAGCTGTTTTTT.

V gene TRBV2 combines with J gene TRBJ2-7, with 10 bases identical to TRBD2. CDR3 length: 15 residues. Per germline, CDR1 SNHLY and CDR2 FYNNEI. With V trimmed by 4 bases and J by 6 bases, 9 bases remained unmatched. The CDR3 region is CASSALAGVNREQYF. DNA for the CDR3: TGTGCCAGCAGTGCCCTAGCGGGAGTAAATCGCGAGCAGTACTTC. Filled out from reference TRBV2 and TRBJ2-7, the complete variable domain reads EPEVTQTPSHQVTQMGQEVILRCVPISNHLYFYWYRQILGQKVEFLVSFYNNEISEKSEIFDDQFSVERPDGSNFTLKIRSTKLEDSAMYFCASSALAGVNREQYFGPGTRLTVT.

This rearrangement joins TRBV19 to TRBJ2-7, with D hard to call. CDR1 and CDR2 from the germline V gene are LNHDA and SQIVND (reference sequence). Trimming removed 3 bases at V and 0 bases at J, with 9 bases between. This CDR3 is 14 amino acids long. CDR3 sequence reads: CASSIGPGSYEQYF. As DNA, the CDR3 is TGTGCCAGTAGTATCGGCCCGGGCTCCTACGAGCAGTACTTC.

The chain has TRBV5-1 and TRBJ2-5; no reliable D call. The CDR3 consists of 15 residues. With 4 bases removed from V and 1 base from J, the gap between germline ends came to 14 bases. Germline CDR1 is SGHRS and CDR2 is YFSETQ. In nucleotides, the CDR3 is TGCGCCAGCAGCAAGCGACGGCTACCCCAAGAGACCCAGTACTTC. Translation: CASSKRRLPQETQYF.

CDR3 protein: CASSSRGFEQYF. CDR3 sequence (DNA): TGTGCCAGCAGTTCACGGGGGTTCGAGCAGTACTTC. The V call is TRBV11-1, the J call TRBJ2-7, with a possible D match to TRBD2 (6 bases). In germline, CDR1 is SGHAT, CDR2 FQDESV (reference sequence). The CDR3 extends over 12 amino acids. Deletions cut 6 bases from V and 6 bases from J, with 12 bases between.